This T cell receptor beta chain was observed in a study of PD-1 blockade in mismatch repair-deficient tumors. The CDR3 consists of 15 residues. Trimming removed 0 bases at V and 5 bases at J, with 13 bases between. Germline CDR1 reads MNHNY; CDR2 reads SVGAGI (reference sequence). The method was immunoSEQ multiplex PCR; TCRdb's version includes in-frame clones alone and lacks a portion of them. The sample includes more than 40,000 clones, approximately 84% of them seen just once. The source of this sequence is an adult with mismatch repair-deficient cancer. Specimen: peripheral blood, collected approximately 18 weeks after starting pembrolizumab. The chain links TRBV6-6 to TRBJ2-5; D may match TRBD1 or TRBD2 (5 bases each). The CDR3: CASSYSTGPRETQYF. The CDR3 DNA reads as TGTGCCAGCAGTTACTCGACGGGACCGAGGGAGACCCAGTACTTC.